The source of this T cell receptor beta chain is a study of T cell changes during pregnancy in multiple sclerosis. This clone was counted once. This CDR3 has 14 residues. Germline V gene sequence: CDR1 MNHNS, CDR2 SASEGT. V gave up 6 bases and J gave up 6 bases; unmatched junction bases: 8. Only in-frame clones appear in the TCRdb table, and some are missing; sequencing was by immunoSEQ multiplex PCR. This sample has tens of thousands of clones; about 88% occur once, and the top ten carry about 1.2%. Source: CD4+ T cells from peripheral blood mononuclear cells, taken in the first trimester of pregnancy. This chain connects TRBV6-1 to TRBJ2-3; 8 positions agree with TRBD1. This clonotype was sampled from a female donor with multiple sclerosis, enrolled in a pregnancy study. The CDR3 sequence: CASSWTGSADTQYF. CDR3 in DNA: TGTGCCAGCAGCTGGACAGGGTCGGCTGATACGCAGTATTTT.